A selection of T cell receptor beta chains follows, all from one sample in a study of brain T cells in children with intractable seizures. Clones were sequenced by immunoSEQ multiplex PCR, and TCRdb holds only the in-frame ones, with some missing. Among several thousand clones listed, around two thirds were seen once. Sequenced here: resected brain tissue, sampled at surgery. These receptors originate from a girl aged 2 to 10 with Rasmussen encephalitis and intractable seizures. Both conserved end residues are part of each CDR3. The D gene is left open where the match is weak. Where a row states a size, it is once, few, many or the class of an expanded clone; other rows omit it.

clone_size j_call d_call v_call cdr3_nt cdr3_aa
- TRBJ2-1 TRBD1 TRBV14 TGTGCCAGCAGCCAAGTGCGGACAGGGGGAAGTGAGCAGTTCTTC CASSQVRTGGSEQFF
- TRBJ2-1 TRBD1 TRBV20-1 TGCAGTGCTAGTGCAGGGGGCGTTCACAATGAGCAGTTCTTC CSASAGGVHNEQFF
- TRBJ1-2 TRBD1 TRBV12-3/TRBV12-4 TGTGCCAGCAGCCCCCAGGGGGCGGGCGGCTACACCTTC CASSPQGAGGYTF
few TRBJ2-5 TRBD2 TRBV11-3 TGTGCCAGCAGCTTAGGAGGGCGCGGGGGGCAAGAGACCCAGTACTTC CASSLGGRGGQETQYF
- TRBJ1-2 - TRBV7-2 TGTGCCAGCAGCTTCGTTCTGAGGGTTGCTGATGGCTACACCTTC CASSFVLRVADGYTF
- TRBJ2-2 - TRBV2 TGTGCCAGCAGTGAAGCGCTTGGCAGGGTAGGGAACACCGGGGAGCTGTTTTTT CASSEALGRVGNTGELFF
- TRBJ2-5 TRBD2 TRBV4-1 TGCGCCAGCAGCCAGGTAGGGACTAGCGGGACGGAGACCCAGTACTTC CASSQVGTSGTETQYF
- TRBJ2-7 TRBD1 TRBV6-5 TGTGCCAGCAAGGGGGCAGGGGAGCAGTACTTC CASKGAGEQYF
- TRBJ2-2 TRBD1 TRBV19 TGTGCCAGTAGTATAGACCCCGGACAGGGCCGGGAGCTGTTTTTT CASSIDPGQGRELFF
- TRBJ2-3 - TRBV10-1 TGCGCCAGCAGTGAAGACAGCACAGATACGCAGTATTTT CASSEDSTDTQYF
- TRBJ2-1 - TRBV10-2 TGCGCCAGCAGTGTCCCGAGCTCCTACAATGAGCAGTTCTTC CASSVPSSYNEQFF
- TRBJ2-2 TRBD1 TRBV28 TGTGCCAGCAAGCCGACAGGGTTGAACACCGGGGAGCTGTTTTTT CASKPTGLNTGELFF
few TRBJ1-1 - TRBV5-1 TGCGCCAGCAGCTTGGAAAGGATACCTAACATTGAAGCTTTCTTT CASSLERIPNIEAFF
- TRBJ1-6 TRBD1 TRBV2 TGTGCCAGCAGCGAGGGGACAGGGCGCAATTCACCCCTCCACTTT CASSEGTGRNSPLHF
- TRBJ1-2 TRBD1 TRBV15 TGTGCCACCAGCAGGGTGATGACAGGGGTCTATGGCTACACCTTC CATSRVMTGVYGYTF
- TRBJ2-5 - TRBV7-9 TGTGCCAGCAGCTTATCGGGTCAAGGGGCCCAGTACTTC CASSLSGQGAQYF
- TRBJ2-1 - TRBV27 TGTGCCAGCATTTCCAATGGGAGAGTTCCCTACAATGAGCAGTTCTTC CASISNGRVPYNEQFF
- TRBJ2-1 - TRBV20-1 TGCAGTGCTAGTGGGTCTAGCGTAAATGAGCAGTTCTTC CSASGSSVNEQFF
- TRBJ1-4 - TRBV30 TGTGCCTGGAGCGACCAAACGGGTGAAAAACTGTTTTTT CAWSDQTGEKLFF
- TRBJ2-3 - TRBV10-3 TGTGCCATCAGCACTCACGCGGGGCAGGGGAACGCAGATACGCAGTATTTT CAISTHAGQGNADTQYF
- TRBJ1-1 TRBD1 TRBV6-5 TGTGCCAGCAGTTTACCGACAGGGACTGAAGCTTTCTTT CASSLPTGTEAFF
few TRBJ1-5 - TRBV7-9 TGTGCCAGCAGCGACAGATATCAGCCCCAGCATTTT CASSDRYQPQHF
- TRBJ2-7 - TRBV7-9 TGTGCCAGCAGCTTAGCCCCCGAGTCCTCCTACGAGCAGTACTTC CASSLAPESSYEQYF
- TRBJ2-3 TRBD1 TRBV6-1 TGTGCCAGCAGTGAGGGGACAGGGGGCTGGGATACGCAGTATTTT CASSEGTGGWDTQYF
- TRBJ1-5 TRBD1 TRBV19 TGTGCCAGTAGTGGGACAGGGGGCCTTGGGCCCCAGCATTTT CASSGTGGLGPQHF
- TRBJ1-4 - TRBV30 TGTGCCTGGAGCGTCCGGATCGTGGAAAAACTGTTTTTT CAWSVRIVEKLFF
- TRBJ2-3 - TRBV10-1 TGCGCCAGCAGCCCTGGTAGGGGTAGAGGCACAGATACGCAGTATTTT CASSPGRGRGTDTQYF
- TRBJ2-2 - TRBV27 TGTGCCAGCAGTTCCCAACGGGGCGCAACATTCCCCGCGAACACCGGGGAGCTGTTTTTT CASSSQRGATFPANTGELFF
- TRBJ2-7 - TRBV6-1 TGTGCCAGCAGTGAAAGCGTCAGCCCCTACGAGCAGTACTTC CASSESVSPYEQYF
- TRBJ1-5 - TRBV7-9 TGTGCCAGCAGCTTGGGGCAGGGCCTGGGCCCCCAGCATTTT CASSLGQGLGPQHF
- TRBJ2-3 TRBD2 TRBV4-2 TGTGCCAGCAGCCAAGGAGACGGGGGGGCCGCAGATACGCAGTATTTT CASSQGDGGAADTQYF
few TRBJ2-7 - TRBV4-1 TGCGCCAGCAGCCCTAAAGGACTACCCAACCACGAGCAGTACTTC CASSPKGLPNHEQYF
- TRBJ2-5 - TRBV29-1 TGCAGCGTTGAAGGGCAGGGTGGAGAGACCCAGTACTTC CSVEGQGGETQYF
once TRBJ2-5 - TRBV5-4 TGTGCCAGCAGCTTGATCGCTAGCACCCAAGAGACCCAGTACTTC CASSLIASTQETQYF
few TRBJ1-5 TRBD1 TRBV19 TGTGCCAGTAGTGTTGGACAGGGGTCTTATCAGCCCCAGCATTTT CASSVGQGSYQPQHF
- TRBJ1-2 - TRBV5-5 TGTGCCAGCAGCTCTTTATATGGCTACACCTTC CASSSLYGYTF
large TRBJ1-1 - TRBV13 TGTGCCAGCAGCTTAGGTTATTGGTACACTGAAGCTTTCTTT CASSLGYWYTEAFF
- TRBJ1-2 - TRBV4-2 TGTGCCAGCAGCCACCCACCCTTGACAGGAAACTATGGCTACACCTTC CASSHPPLTGNYGYTF
- TRBJ2-1 - TRBV27 TGTGCCAGCAGTTTCCGAAAGACCGGTGAGCAGTTCTTC CASSFRKTGEQFF
- TRBJ2-5 TRBD2 TRBV11-2 TGTGCCAGCAGCCCCGGACTAGCGGAACAAGAGACCCAGTACTTC CASSPGLAEQETQYF
few TRBJ1-5 TRBD1 TRBV11-2 TGTGCCAGCAGCGCCGGGACAGGGGGTCTTCAGCCCCAGCATTTT CASSAGTGGLQPQHF
- TRBJ2-2 - TRBV24-1 TGTGCCACCAGTGATGAGGGGGGACGCGGGGAGCTGTTTTTT CATSDEGGRGELFF
once TRBJ1-6 - TRBV19 TGTGCCAGTAGTAGGGCCCCCTCCTATAATTCACCCCTCCACTTT CASSRAPSYNSPLHF
- TRBJ2-5 TRBD2 TRBV2 TGTGCCAGCCAGCGGGACGGACAACAAGAGACCCAGTACTTC CASQRDGQQETQYF
- TRBJ1-6 TRBD1 TRBV6-5 TGTGCCAGCAGTTCCCAGGGGCAGGGGGATAATTCACCCCTCCACTTT CASSSQGQGDNSPLHF
- TRBJ1-3 - TRBV6-2/TRBV6-3 TGTGCCAGCAGTCACCCCGGACTGGCTGGAAACACCATATATTTT CASSHPGLAGNTIYF